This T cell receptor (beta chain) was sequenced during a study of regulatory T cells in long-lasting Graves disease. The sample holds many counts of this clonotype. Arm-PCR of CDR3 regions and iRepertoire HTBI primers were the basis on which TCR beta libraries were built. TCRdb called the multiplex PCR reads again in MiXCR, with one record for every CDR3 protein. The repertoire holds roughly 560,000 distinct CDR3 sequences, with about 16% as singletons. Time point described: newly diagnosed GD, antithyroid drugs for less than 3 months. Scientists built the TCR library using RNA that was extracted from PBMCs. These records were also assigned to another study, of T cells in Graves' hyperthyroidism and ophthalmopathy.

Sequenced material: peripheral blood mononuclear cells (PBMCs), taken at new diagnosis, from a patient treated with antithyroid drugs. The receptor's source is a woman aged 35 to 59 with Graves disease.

The CDR3 protein is CASTGENTGELFF. CDR3 DNA sequence: TGTGCCAGCACGGGGGAGAACACCGGGGAGCTGTTTTTT. This chain uses TRBV12-3 or TRBV12-4 with TRBJ2-2; D might be TRBD2 (6 bases). CDR3 length: 13 residues. Between the trimmed V and J ends, which lost 7 bases and 1 base, there was a span of 7 bases.